This TCR beta chain was recovered during a study of T-cell reconstitution after alpha-beta-depleted transplantation in children. Unique molecular identifiers featured in how the TCRbeta library was prepared. Using its own MiXCR run on the PCR reads, TCRdb lists one record per CDR3 protein. The sample includes about 870,000 distinct CDR3 sequences, 16% of them seen just once. This TCR came from a male patient under 18 who had a stem cell transplant for acute lymphoblastic leukemia, so the T cells may come from the graft donor. This material consisted of PBMCs, mostly from graft donor cells, taken 360 days after TCRalphabeta/CD19-depleted stem cell transplant.

The CDR3 DNA follows: TGTGCCAGCAGCTTAGGCGTGATGACAGATACGCAGTATTTT. It encodes CASSLGVMTDTQYF. The V and J genes are TRBV7-6 and TRBJ2-3; D gene ambiguous. V was shortened by 1 base and J by 3 bases, with 8 bases between the two germline ends. This CDR3 contains 14 residues. CDR1 and CDR2 from the germline V gene are SGHVS and FNYEAQ.